One sample yielded the 32 T cell receptor beta chains listed below, sequenced in a study of identical twins. TCRdb reprocessed the 5' RACE reads with MiXCR, giving one entry per CDR3 protein. The sample carries 1,800,000 or so distinct CDR3 sequences, less than 40% recorded once. Material: cord blood. The receptors originated from a newborn girl in good health.

This sequence joins TRBV6-1 and TRBJ2-7; 8 bases are a match to TRBD2. Trimming took 4 bases from V and 7 from J; bases not matched to a gene: 18. The length of the CDR3 is 17 residues. The germline CDR1 and CDR2 sequences are MNHNS and SASEGT. In nucleotides, the CDR3 is TGTGCCAGCAGTGGGGGGTTTGGCGGGGGGCCCTACAATGAGCAGTACTTC. It specifies CASSGGFGGGPYNEQYF.

The chain recombines TRBV20-1 with TRBJ2-1; 9 nucleotides line up with TRBD2. Trimming took 6 bases from V and 4 from J; bases not matched to a gene: 7. This CDR3 spans 14 amino acids. Germline V lookup: CDR1 DFQATT, CDR2 SNEGSKA (reference sequence). This chain's CDR3 is CSAFSGGIYNEQFF. The CDR3 coding sequence is TGCAGTGCCTTTAGCGGGGGCATATACAATGAGCAGTTCTTC.

This rearrangement joins TRBV20-1 to TRBJ2-1, with D possibly TRBD2 on 7 matching bases. The V end was cut by 5 bases, the J end by 1 base, with 15 bases between. Per germline, CDR1 DFQATT and CDR2 SNEGSKA (reference sequence). The CDR3 extends over 15 amino acids. The CDR3 region is CSARVGGPSYNEQFF. The CDR3 bases are TGCAGTGCTCGAGTCGGGGGGCCTTCCTACAATGAGCAGTTCTTC.

The V call is TRBV7-6, the J call TRBJ1-1; D is unresolved. Between the trimmed V and J ends, which lost 2 bases and 0 bases, there was a span of 10 bases. This CDR3 is 15 amino acids long. Germline lookup yields CDR1 SGHVS and CDR2 FNYEAQ. The CDR3 DNA reads as TGTGCCAGCAGCTTAAGTACAGACCTGAACACTGAAGCTTTCTTT. Protein sequence: CASSLSTDLNTEAFF. Filled out from reference TRBV7-6 and TRBJ1-1, the complete variable domain reads GAGVSQSPRYKVTKRGQDVALRCDPISGHVSLYWYRQALGQGPEFLTYFNYEAQQDKSGLPNDRFSAERPEGSISTLTIQRTEQRDSAMYRCASSLSTDLNTEAFFGQGTRLTVV.

This clonotype was seen a handful of times. The V and J genes are TRBV2 and TRBJ2-3; 10 bases line up with TRBD2. The CDR3 runs 15 residues. Germline CDR1 and CDR2: SNHLY and FYNNEI. The V gene end was trimmed by 3 bases and the J gene end by 6 bases; junction bases not matched to a gene: 6. The CDR3 DNA reads as TGTGCCAGCAGTGAGTCTCTAGCGGGGGTCGATACGCAGTATTTT. This translates into CASSESLAGVDTQYF.

This chain connects TRBV14 to TRBJ2-7; D unclear. The CDR3 spans 14 residues. Germline V gene data show CDR1 as SGHDN and CDR2 as FVKESK. Trimming cost V 0 bases and J 5 bases, with 11 bases left between them. In DNA, the CDR3 is TGTGCCAGCAGCCAAGATCGGGTTGTCCACGAGCAGTACTTC. This codes for CASSQDRVVHEQYF.

In its sample, this clonotype was seen a few times. The chain couples TRBV6-6 to TRBJ2-7, with D unresolved. The V gene's germline CDR1 is MNHNY and CDR2 SVGAGI (reference sequence). The CDR3 contains 15 residues. Trimming removed 0 bases at V and 2 bases at J, with 11 bases between. The DNA of the CDR3 is TGTGCCAGCAGTTACTCGTGGCAGTCCCCCTACGAGCAGTACTTC. Amino acid sequence: CASSYSWQSPYEQYF.

This clonotype was recorded only once. The chain couples TRBV29-1 to TRBJ2-6; D is perhaps TRBD1 (5 bases). CDR1 is SQVTM, CDR2 ANQGSEA, per germline. CDR3 length: 14 amino acids. The V gene lost 3 bases and the J gene lost 4 bases, with 10 bases spanning the gap. The CDR3 sequence is CSVDQGAGANVLTF. CDR3 nucleotide sequence: TGCAGCGTTGACCAAGGGGCGGGGGCCAACGTCCTGACTTTC.

The chain couples TRBV6-2 or TRBV6-3 to TRBJ2-2; TRBD2 is a possible D gene (8 bases). V was shortened by 4 bases and J by 0 bases, with 15 bases between the two germline ends. The V gene's germline CDR1 is MNHEY and CDR2 SVGEGT. The CDR3 has 17 amino acids. The CDR3 DNA reads TGTGCCAGCAGTTCCCGGGGGGGGACAGCGAACACCGGGGAGCTGTTTTTT. It encodes CASSSRGGTANTGELFF.

About this clonotype: The missing conserved phenylalanine or tryptophan at the end of this CDR3 makes a read error likely. This chain joins TRBV11-2 and TRBJ2-1, with unresolved D. CDR1 and CDR2 from the germline V gene are SGHAT and FQNNGV. The CDR3 extends over 13 amino acids. The V end lost 2 bases, the J end lost 9 bases, and 11 bases lay between the germline ends. The CDR3 DNA sequence: TGTGCCAGCAGCTTAACCTCCCAAGGTGAGCAGTTCTTA. Its translation is CASSLTSQGEQFL.

Concerning this clonotype: The junction differs from germline at one of its ends, possibly a read error. The rearrangement joins TRBV20-1 to TRBJ2-2, with 8 positions matching TRBD1. The CDR3 has 16 residues. Germline lookup yields CDR1 DFQATT and CDR2 SNEGSKA (reference sequence). Here the CDR3 reads CSARGVDRDVAGELFF. In nucleotides, the CDR3 is TGCAGTGCCAGAGGGGTGGACAGGGATGTCGCCGGGGAGCTGTTTTTT.

The chain employs TRBV28 and TRBJ2-5; D possibly uses TRBD1 or TRBD2 (7 bases each). Germline CDR1 MDHEN, CDR2 SYDVKM. CDR3 length: 14 amino acids. V lost 2 bases and J 11 bases, leaving 18 bases between the germline ends. In nucleotides, the CDR3 is TGTGCCAGCAGTTTAAGCCAGGGGGGGAACGATCAGTACTTC. It codes for CASSLSQGGNDQYF.

This clonotype was seen repeatedly, ten times or more. This chain joins TRBV9 and TRBJ2-7; perhaps TRBD1 as D (6 bases). Germline CDR1 is SGDLS and CDR2 is YYNGEE. V lost 0 bases and J lost 0, with 7 bases in between. The CDR3 extends over 14 amino acids. CDR3 loop: CASSVGDNSYEQYF. The CDR3 DNA reads as TGTGCCAGCAGCGTAGGGGACAACTCCTACGAGCAGTACTTC. The full variable domain, completed using reference TRBV9 and TRBJ2-7, is DSGVTQTPKHLITATGQRVTLRCSPRSGDLSVYWYQQSLDQGLQFLIQYYNGEERAKGNILERFSAQQFPDLHSELNLSSLELGDSALYFCASSVGDNSYEQYFGPGTRLTVT.

Only a few counts were recorded for this clonotype. The chain couples TRBV12-3 or TRBV12-4 to TRBJ1-4; D not resolved. There are 14 residues in the CDR3. Trimming shortened V by 7 bases and J by 8 bases, and 17 bases separated the two germline ends. The DNA for the CDR3 is TGTGCCAGCACCTTGGGGAAAGCGAGGGAAAAACTGTTTTTT. It specifies CASTLGKAREKLFF.

In its sample, this clonotype was seen a few times. V and J are TRBV7-9 and TRBJ2-3; D remains unclear. CDR1 SEHNR and CDR2 FQNEAQ come from the germline V gene (reference sequence). The CDR3 contains 14 residues. Deletions cut 4 bases from V and 5 bases from J, with 13 bases between. CDR3 nucleotides: TGTGCCAGCAGCTCCCAAGGACCGGGAGATACGCAGTATTTT. It translates to CASSSQGPGDTQYF.

V and J are TRBV4-1 and TRBJ2-7; 10 nucleotides agree with TRBD1. This CDR3 region has 15 residues. J was trimmed by 4 bases and V by 3 bases; bases with no gene match: 6. Germline V gene data show CDR1 as MGHRA and CDR2 as YSYEKL. CDR3 coding DNA: TGCGCCAGCAGCCACCCCGGGACAGGGGAATACGAGCAGTACTTC. Protein product: CASSHPGTGEYEQYF.

The J gene is TRBJ2-3, the V gene TRBV12-3 or TRBV12-4; 11 bases map to TRBD2. Losses at the gene ends were 2 bases for V and 4 bases for J; bases not matched to a gene: 5. CDR3 size: 16 residues. CDR3 loop: CASSLIAGGSADTQYF. CDR3 DNA sequence: TGTGCCAGCAGTTTAATAGCGGGAGGGAGCGCAGATACGCAGTATTTT.

At least ten counts were recorded for this clonotype. J is TRBJ2-5 and V is TRBV14, with D possibly being TRBD2 (5 bases). The J call may be faulty, since TRBJ2-7 better matches the DNA end. Germline V CDR1 and CDR2: SGHDN, FVKESK. CDR3 size: 13 residues. This chain's CDR3 is CASSQLPGSEQYF. In DNA, the CDR3 is TGTGCCAGCAGCCAACTGCCGGGAAGCGAGCAGTACTTC.

This clonotype was counted between two and nine times. The chain carries TRBV25-1 and TRBJ2-7; D could derive from TRBD1 or TRBD2 (6 bases each). Trimming shortened V by 2 bases and J by 5 bases, and 7 bases separated the two germline ends. The CDR3 length is 12 residues. In germline, CDR1 is MGHDK, CDR2 SYGVNS. CDR3 sequence (DNA): TGTGCCAGCAGTGAAGGGGGGCACGAGCAGTACTTC. It yields the protein CASSEGGHEQYF.

This rearrangement joins TRBV19 to TRBJ2-6; the D gene is possibly TRBD1 (6 bases). Germline V gene lookup returns CDR1 LNHDA and CDR2 SQIVND (reference sequence). The V end was cut by 10 bases, the J end by 3 bases, with 13 bases between. The CDR3 length is 14 residues. This chain's CDR3 is CAISTGGGANVLTF. CDR3 nucleotides: TGTGCCATCTCGACAGGTGGTGGGGCCAACGTCCTGACTTTC.

This chain joins TRBV20-1 and TRBJ1-4; TRBD1 might be the D (5 bases). The length of the CDR3 is 14 residues. Germline V gives CDR1 DFQATT, CDR2 SNEGSKA (reference sequence). Trimming cost V 4 bases and J 0 bases, with 9 bases left between them. The DNA of the CDR3 is TGCAGTGCTACACGGGGCCCAACTAATGAAAAACTGTTTTTT. Encoded protein: CSATRGPTNEKLFF.

The table lists this clonotype with a few counts. The CDR3 protein is CASSQDVPRLNQPQHF. The DNA for the CDR3 is TGTGCCAGCAGCCAAGATGTACCCAGGTTGAATCAGCCCCAGCATTTT. The rearrangement uses TRBV4-2 and TRBJ1-5, with D unresolved. The CDR3 sequence is 16 residues long. Between the trimmed V and J ends, which lost 0 bases and 4 bases, there was a span of 13 bases. The germline CDR1 and CDR2 sequences are LGHNA and YNFKEQ.

This clonotype was detected a few times. The V and J genes are TRBV6-5 and TRBJ2-7, with 12 positions matching TRBD2. With V trimmed by 2 bases and J by 7 bases, 6 bases remained unmatched. The CDR3 loop spans 15 amino acids. Germline lookup yields CDR1 MNHEY and CDR2 SVGAGI. This CDR3 reads CASSYDTSGRWEQYF. The CDR3 region has the DNA TGTGCCAGCAGTTACGATACTAGCGGGAGGTGGGAGCAGTACTTC.

This clonotype was counted only a few times. This rearrangement joins TRBV28 to TRBJ2-7, with D maybe TRBD2 (5 bases). Looked up from germline, CDR1 is MDHEN and CDR2 is SYDVKM. There are 13 residues in the CDR3. The CDR3: CASRFGEAYEQYF. The CDR3, as DNA: TGTGCATCCCGATTCGGGGAAGCCTACGAGCAGTACTTC.

This clonotype was detected only a few times. The chain recombines TRBV6-6 with TRBJ2-3; 10 bases are a match to TRBD2. CDR3 length: 12 residues. Germline CDR1 is MNHNY and CDR2 is SVGAGI (reference sequence). V dropped 2 bases and J dropped 11; count of bases not matched to a gene: 1. As DNA, the CDR3 is TGTGCCAGCAGTTACCGACTAGCGGGGCAGTATTTT. Its protein product is CASSYRLAGQYF.

This clonotype was found a few times. The gene calls are TRBV20-1 and TRBJ2-2, with 8 bases fitting TRBD2. Germline lookup yields CDR1 DFQATT and CDR2 SNEGSKA (reference sequence). The trim removed 5 bases at V and 3 bases at J, leaving 8 bases unmatched. The CDR3 runs to 15 residues. The chain's CDR3 is CSAGQRERDTGELFF. CDR3 nucleotide sequence: TGCAGTGCTGGCCAGCGGGAGCGCGACACCGGGGAGCTGTTTTTT.

This clonotype showed up just a few times. This rearrangement joins TRBV7-9 to TRBJ2-7, with D tentatively TRBD2 (5 bases). V was trimmed by 2 bases and J by 0 bases, leaving 8 bases between them. This CDR3 spans 14 amino acids. CDR1 SEHNR and CDR2 FQNEAQ come from the germline V gene (reference sequence). The CDR3 coding sequence is TGTGCCAGCAGCTTAATGGGAGTCTCCTACGAGCAGTACTTC. Protein product: CASSLMGVSYEQYF.

At least ten counts were recorded for this clonotype. The junction departs from the called germline gene at one end, perhaps through a read error. The gene calls are TRBV5-1 and TRBJ2-3; the match to TRBD2 covers 7 bases. CDR1 is SGHRS, CDR2 YFSETQ, per germline. The CDR3 is 14 residues long. The CDR3 nucleotides read TGTGCCAGCAGTCCTAGCGGCTACACAGATACGCAGTATTTT. Its translation is CASSPSGYTDTQYF.

This clonotype appeared a few times. The chain links TRBV2 to TRBJ2-7, with D possibly TRBD1 on 6 matching bases. V was pared by 5 bases and J by 4 bases, with 18 bases between. The germline V gene has CDR1 SNHLY and CDR2 FYNNEI. The length of the CDR3 is 15 residues. DNA of the CDR3: TGTGCCAGCAGTCAACAGGGAACAGCAATATACGAGCAGTACTTC. This translates into CASSQQGTAIYEQYF.

The chain recombines TRBV25-1 with TRBJ2-1; 10 nucleotides line up with TRBD2. V shed 4 bases and J 6 bases; nucleotides not matched to a gene: 12. CDR1 is MGHDK, CDR2 SYGVNS, per germline. The CDR3 extends over 17 amino acids. Written as DNA, the CDR3 is TGTGCCAGCAGTGCGAACTCTAGCGGGAGAAGGGGCAATGAGCAGTTCTTC. Protein product: CASSANSSGRRGNEQFF. Full variable domain (remainder filled in from reference TRBV25-1 and TRBJ2-1): EADIYQTPRYLVIGTGKKITLECSQTMGHDKMYWYQQDPGMELHLIHYSYGVNSTEKGDLSSESTVSRIRTEHFPLTLESARPSHTSQYLCASSANSSGRRGNEQFFGPGTRLTVL.

The chain has TRBV15 and TRBJ2-1; 11 bases are a match to TRBD2. Germline-derived CDR1 and CDR2 are LNHNV and YYDKDF (reference sequence). V lost 3 bases, J lost 15 bases, and 13 bases stayed unmatched. This CDR3 has 15 residues. The CDR3 DNA is TGTGCCACCAGCAGGGCCTCGATTAGCGGGGGGGCTCGGTTCTTC. It specifies CATSRASISGGARFF.

This clonotype was seen a few times. The chain uses TRBV3-1 and TRBJ2-3, with D perhaps matching TRBD1 (5 bases). The germline V gene has CDR1 LGHDT and CDR2 YNNKEL (reference sequence). V lost 0 bases and J lost 1, with 11 bases in between. The CDR3 covers 16 residues. This chain's CDR3 is CASSQDRGRRTDTQYF. CDR3 sequence (DNA): TGTGCCAGCAGCCAAGATAGGGGCCGCCGCACAGATACGCAGTATTTT.